Reported below is one T cell receptor (beta chain). Its antigen is not known. A read error may produce the germline difference seen at one junction end. These data originate in a study of T cell repertoires in cytomegalovirus infection. As for the study in general: Evidence of both CMV infection and a matching HLA type came from public TCR beta signatures.

The CDR3 runs to 16 residues. Per germline, CDR1 SGHVS and CDR2 FNYEAQ. TCRdb used MiXCR to reprocess the reads, holding one entry per CDR3 protein. There are approximately 280,000 distinct CDR3 sequences in the sample; 20% to 25% occur only once, and about 21% lies in the top ten. Study observations and caveats: In two of eight donors, the top clonotype was HLA-C-restricted CMV-specific.

This TCR came from a human donor in good health (CMV status not recorded). Some clones in this sample may be carry-over from other donors' samples. This chain uses TRBV7-6 with TRBJ2-2; a possible D gene is TRBD2 (6 bases). This specimen consisted of cultured PBMCs, obtained from culture after CMV antigen stimulation. The CDR3 DNA follows: TGTGCCAGCAGCCCGCCCCAGGGAGGTGTCACCGAGGAGCTGTTTTTT. Translating it yields CASSPPQGGVTEELFF.